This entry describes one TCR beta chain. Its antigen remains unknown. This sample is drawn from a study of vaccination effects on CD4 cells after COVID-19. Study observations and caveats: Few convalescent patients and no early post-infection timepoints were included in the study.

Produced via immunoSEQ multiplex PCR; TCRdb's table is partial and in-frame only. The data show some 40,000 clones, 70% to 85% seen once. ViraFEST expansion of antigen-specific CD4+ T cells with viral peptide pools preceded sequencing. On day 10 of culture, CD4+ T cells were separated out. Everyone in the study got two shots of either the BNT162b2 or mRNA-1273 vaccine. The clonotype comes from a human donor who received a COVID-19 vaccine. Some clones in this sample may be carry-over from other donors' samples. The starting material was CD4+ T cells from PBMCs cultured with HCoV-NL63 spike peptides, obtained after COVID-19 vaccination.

The CDR3, as DNA: TGTGCCAGCAGTTGGCGGCCTCACGAGCAGTACGTC. Its protein is CASSWRPHEQYV. The V call is TRBV6-5, the J call TRBJ2-7; no firm D call. Trimming pared 4 bases from V and 5 bases from J, leaving 9 bases between. The CDR3 contains 12 residues. In germline, CDR1 is MNHEY, CDR2 SVGAGI.